The 14 T cell receptor beta chains listed next were all sequenced from one sample in a study of CDR3 diversity in severe acne. One entry per CDR3 protein results from TCRdb running MiXCR on the PCR reads. Among under 95,000 distinct CDR3 sequences listed, roughly half were seen once. Sequencing used blood. Source of these receptors: a male donor in good health, serving as a control.

The chain uses TRBV20-1 and TRBJ1-5; D gene uncertain. The germline V gene encodes CDR1 DFQATT and CDR2 SNEGSKA (reference sequence). V gave up 6 bases and J gave up 9 bases, with 12 bases separating them. The CDR3 length is 11 residues. CDR3 in DNA: TGCAGTGCCCGGACTGGAGGGCCCCAGCATTTT. It encodes CSARTGGPQHF.

This clonotype was detected ten times or more. J is TRBJ1-6 and V is TRBV3-1; TRBD1 matches at 11 bases. V lost 0 bases, J lost 9 bases, and 7 bases stayed unmatched. In germline, CDR1 is LGHDT, CDR2 YNNKEL (reference sequence). This CDR3 comprises 17 residues. CDR3 nucleotides: TGTGCCAGCAGCCAAGACTCGGGGACAGGGGGTTTTTCACCCCTCCACTTT. Protein sequence: CASSQDSGTGGFSPLHF.

This clonotype was counted at least ten times. This chain uses TRBV4-2 with TRBJ2-3; 13 bases line up with TRBD2. V dropped 0 bases and J dropped 1; count of bases not matched to a gene: 1. CDR1 is LGHNA and CDR2 is YNFKEQ in the germline V gene. This CDR3 region has 17 residues. The CDR3 loop reads CASSQELAGGGTDTQYF. The CDR3 DNA reads as TGTGCCAGCAGCCAAGAACTAGCGGGAGGGGGCACAGATACGCAGTATTTT.

This clonotype was recorded a few times. This chain links TRBV13 with TRBJ1-2, with a possible D match to TRBD1 (6 bases). With 4 bases removed from V and 7 bases from J, the gap between germline ends came to 10 bases. This CDR3 has 12 residues. Germline V CDR1 and CDR2: PRHDT, FYEKMQ (reference sequence). The CDR3 nucleotides read TGTGCCAGCAGCTCCAGAGGGGGTGGCTACACCTTC. Encoded protein: CASSSRGGGYTF.

This clonotype was observed at least ten times. The chain is built from TRBV4-2 and TRBJ1-2, with D unresolved. The CDR3 spans 15 residues. Germline CDR1 and CDR2: LGHNA and YNFKEQ. Trimming cost V 4 bases and J 3 bases, with 15 bases left between them. The CDR3 protein is CASSLEAADDYGYTF. The CDR3 nucleotides are TGTGCCAGCAGCCTGGAGGCGGCGGACGACTATGGCTACACCTTC.

The chain combines TRBV5-1 with TRBJ2-1; the match to TRBD2 covers 7 bases. The trim removed 7 bases at V and 5 bases at J, leaving 3 bases unmatched. CDR3 length: 12 amino acids. Germline lookup yields CDR1 SGHRS and CDR2 YFSETQ. The CDR3 region has the DNA TGCGCCAGCGGGGCGGGGGACAATGAGCAGTTCTTC. Translated: CASGAGDNEQFF.

The chain uses TRBV4-1 and TRBJ2-1; D is uncertain. The CDR3 is made up of 15 amino acids. V was shortened by 2 bases and J by 3 bases, with 11 bases between the two germline ends. Germline V gene lookup returns CDR1 MGHRA and CDR2 YSYEKL. The CDR3 sequence is CASSQLDLGYNEQFF. The CDR3 bases are TGCGCCAGCAGCCAATTGGACCTGGGCTACAATGAGCAGTTCTTC.

This clonotype was seen repeatedly, ten times or more. The chain has TRBV20-1 and TRBJ2-6; TRBD2 might be the D (6 bases). Germline-derived CDR1 and CDR2 are DFQATT and SNEGSKA (reference sequence). Trimming removed 0 bases at V and 1 base at J, with 13 bases between. The CDR3 contains 17 residues. The CDR3 DNA sequence: TGCAGTGCTAGAGAACGGGAGAGCCAGTCTGGGGCCAACGTCCTGACTTTC. This codes for CSARERESQSGANVLTF.

This rearrangement joins TRBV2 to TRBJ1-1; D uncertain. Trimming pared 4 bases from V and 1 base from J, leaving 7 bases between. Germline V lookup: CDR1 SNHLY, CDR2 FYNNEI. This CDR3 spans 13 amino acids. The CDR3 DNA reads TGTGCCAGCAGTGTTCAGAAGAACACTGAAGCTTTCTTT. Amino acids: CASSVQKNTEAFF.

The CDR3 nucleotides read TGCAGTCCACCGGACAGGGTTGCGTACGAGCAGTACTTC. It is translated as CSPPDRVAYEQYF. J is TRBJ2-7 and V is TRBV20-1; 8 positions match TRBD1. Germline CDR1 and CDR2: DFQATT and SNEGSKA (reference sequence). The V segment lost 8 bases and the J segment 4 bases; nucleotides outside the gene matches: 10. CDR3 length equals 13 residues.

This clonotype was found once. The missing conserved phenylalanine or tryptophan at the end of this CDR3 makes a read error likely. The chain links TRBV4-3 to TRBJ2-7; D is perhaps TRBD1 (6 bases). The CDR3 spans 16 residues. Germline CDR1 is LGHNA and CDR2 is YSLEER. V lost 2 bases, J lost 2 bases, and 16 bases lay in between. The CDR3 nucleotides are TGCGCCAGCAGCCAATCCCTACAGGGTGTCGCCTACGAGCAGTACCTC. It yields the protein CASSQSLQGVAYEQYL.

This rearrangement joins TRBV5-1 to TRBJ1-2; 7 positions match TRBD1. Germline V lookup: CDR1 SGHRS, CDR2 YFSETQ. Losses at the gene ends were 4 bases for V and 4 bases for J; bases not matched to a gene: 7. The CDR3 extends over 14 amino acids. DNA of the CDR3: TGCGCCAGCAGCCTTGGGGGACAGAGCTATGGCTACACCTTC. Protein: CASSLGGQSYGYTF. The variable domain in full, with the rest retrieved from reference TRBV5-1 and TRBJ1-2, is KAGVTQTPRYLIKTRGQQVTLSCSPISGHRSVSWYQQTPGQGLQFLFEYFSETQRNKGNFPGRFSGRQFSNSRSEMNVSTLELGDSALYLCASSLGGQSYGYTFGSGTRLTVV.

This clonotype was seen a few times. The chain combines TRBV29-1 with TRBJ1-1, with TRBD1 identical over 8 bases. The ends lost 7 bases at V and 6 bases at J; junction bases unmatched: 1. CDR3 length equals 10 residues. Germline CDR1 SQVTM, CDR2 ANQGSEA. CDR3 coding DNA: TGCAGCGGCAGGGGGCCTGAAGCTTTCTTT. This translates into CSGRGPEAFF.

The rearrangement links TRBV25-1 to TRBJ2-2, with 9 bases that match TRBD1. V shed 7 bases and J 4 bases; nucleotides not matched to a gene: 7. Germline CDR1 MGHDK, CDR2 SYGVNS. The CDR3 spans 15 residues. The CDR3 sequence: CASKATGGSTGELFF. The CDR3 nucleotides are TGTGCCAGCAAGGCGACAGGGGGATCCACCGGGGAGCTGTTTTTT. Filled out from reference TRBV25-1 and TRBJ2-2, the complete variable domain reads EADIYQTPRYLVIGTGKKITLECSQTMGHDKMYWYQQDPGMELHLIHYSYGVNSTEKGDLSSESTVSRIRTEHFPLTLESARPSHTSQYLCASKATGGSTGELFFGEGSRLTVL.